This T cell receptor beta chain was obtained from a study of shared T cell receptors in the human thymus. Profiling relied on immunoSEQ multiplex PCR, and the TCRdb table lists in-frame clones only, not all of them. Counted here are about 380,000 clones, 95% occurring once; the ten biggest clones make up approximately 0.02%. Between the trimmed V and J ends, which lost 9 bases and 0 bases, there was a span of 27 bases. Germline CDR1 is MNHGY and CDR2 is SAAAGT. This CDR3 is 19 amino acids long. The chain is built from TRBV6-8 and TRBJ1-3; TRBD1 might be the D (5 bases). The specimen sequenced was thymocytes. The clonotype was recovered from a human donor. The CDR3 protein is CARDPMGDQDTPSGNTIYF. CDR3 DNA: TGTGCCAGGGATCCCATGGGGGATCAGGACACCCCCTCTGGAAACACCATATATTTT.